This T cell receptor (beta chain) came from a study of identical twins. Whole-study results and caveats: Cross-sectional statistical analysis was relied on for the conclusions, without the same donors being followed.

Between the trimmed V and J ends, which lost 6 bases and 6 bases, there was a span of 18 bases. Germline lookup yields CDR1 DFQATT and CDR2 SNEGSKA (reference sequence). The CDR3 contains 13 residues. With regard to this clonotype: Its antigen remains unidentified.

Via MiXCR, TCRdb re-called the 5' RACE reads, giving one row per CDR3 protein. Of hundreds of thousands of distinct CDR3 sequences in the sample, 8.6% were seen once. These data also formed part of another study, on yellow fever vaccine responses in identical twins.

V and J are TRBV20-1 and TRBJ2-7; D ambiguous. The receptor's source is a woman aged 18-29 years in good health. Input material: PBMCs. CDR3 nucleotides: TGCAGTGCCTCTACGACCCTTTCGGGCGAGCAGTACTTC. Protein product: CSASTTLSGEQYF.